Listed below are T cell receptor beta chains from one sample, sequenced in a study of technical replicates of blood from a handful of donors. Method: immunoSEQ multiplex PCR; TCRdb's copy keeps in-frame clones and lacks some. The sample contains fewer than 100,000 clones, almost 96% of which appear only once. The specimen sequenced was T cells isolated from PBMCs. The receptor source for this set is a human donor in good health. Each CDR3 is given with its conserved first and last residue. The order of the fields is V gene, J gene, CDR3 protein.

v_gene: TRBV10-3; j_gene: TRBJ1-2; CDR3aa: CAIHGQDYGYTF
v_gene: TRBV10-3; j_gene: TRBJ1-2; CDR3aa: CAISEGEGTDGYTF
v_gene: TRBV14; j_gene: TRBJ2-5; CDR3aa: CASSQGSGVLSWEETQYF
v_gene: TRBV5-1; j_gene: TRBJ2-7; CDR3aa: CASSPMSDRSLHEQYF
v_gene: TRBV5-1; j_gene: TRBJ2-7; CDR3aa: CASSLGQGVYLFKQYF
v_gene: TRBV5-8; j_gene: TRBJ2-3; CDR3aa: CASSPRLAGGLTDTQYF
v_gene: TRBV19; j_gene: TRBJ1-2; CDR3aa: CAVGSLTFLGRATDGYTF
v_gene: TRBV6-5; j_gene: TRBJ2-3; CDR3aa: CASSYGAPPDTQYF
v_gene: TRBV7-9; j_gene: TRBJ2-7; CDR3aa: CASSQIRTGNYEQYF
v_gene: TRBV11-3; j_gene: TRBJ2-1; CDR3aa: CASSLGRTGGPNEQFF
v_gene: TRBV4-2; j_gene: TRBJ2-7; CDR3aa: CASSPLSGGAEWGYEQYF
v_gene: TRBV4-1; j_gene: TRBJ2-1; CDR3aa: CASSPLRDLYNEQFF
v_gene: TRBV2; j_gene: TRBJ1-6; CDR3aa: CASSPPSQGVSPLHF
v_gene: TRBV7-2; j_gene: TRBJ2-7; CDR3aa: CASSPTGIWEQYF
v_gene: TRBV15; j_gene: TRBJ1-4; CDR3aa: CATSFRDRGEELFF
v_gene: TRBV13; j_gene: TRBJ1-2; CDR3aa: CASSSHRTASYGYTF
v_gene: TRBV11-2; j_gene: TRBJ2-7; CDR3aa: CASSLGQGLRNEQYF
v_gene: TRBV6-1; j_gene: TRBJ2-7; CDR3aa: CASSEAVWPPYEQYF
v_gene: TRBV7-9; j_gene: TRBJ2-1; CDR3aa: CASSLPPRLAGVEQFF
v_gene: TRBV28; j_gene: TRBJ2-5; CDR3aa: CASRIITGQETQYF
v_gene: TRBV20-1; j_gene: TRBJ2-1; CDR3aa: CSAKAFEQFF
v_gene: TRBV28; j_gene: TRBJ1-2; CDR3aa: CASSADSQGGDGYTF
v_gene: TRBV27; j_gene: TRBJ2-5; CDR3aa: CASSLRAREVQETQYF
v_gene: TRBV11-2; j_gene: TRBJ2-5; CDR3aa: CASSLHGATQETQYF
v_gene: TRBV5-1; j_gene: TRBJ2-3; CDR3aa: CASTFGQPVDTQYF
v_gene: TRBV7-9; j_gene: TRBJ2-5; CDR3aa: CASSWTSGGQETQYF
v_gene: TRBV5-6; j_gene: TRBJ2-7; CDR3aa: CASSSTGGIYEQYF
v_gene: TRBV11-3; j_gene: TRBJ2-7; CDR3aa: CASSLMSSGGAAAYEQYF
v_gene: TRBV14; j_gene: TRBJ2-1; CDR3aa: CASSHSGTGRGHEQFF
v_gene: TRBV15; j_gene: TRBJ2-7; CDR3aa: CATSRGTSGRVYEQYF
v_gene: TRBV15; j_gene: TRBJ2-5; CDR3aa: CATSGLSRTGPGETQYF
v_gene: TRBV15; j_gene: TRBJ2-7; CDR3aa: CATSREEGAFGEQYF
v_gene: TRBV10-3; j_gene: TRBJ2-7; CDR3aa: CAISVSVYEQYF
v_gene: TRBV5-5; j_gene: TRBJ2-7; CDR3aa: CASSFYSSYEQYF
v_gene: TRBV11-2; j_gene: TRBJ2-7; CDR3aa: CASTLADGYRVYEQYF
v_gene: TRBV9; j_gene: TRBJ2-5; CDR3aa: CASSVGPGDGVQYF
v_gene: TRBV7-6; j_gene: TRBJ1-1; CDR3aa: CASSLTRGNTEAFF
v_gene: TRBV6-1; j_gene: TRBJ1-1; CDR3aa: CASSLDSGALTEAFF
v_gene: TRBV25-1; j_gene: TRBJ1-3; CDR3aa: CASSGDRNTIYF
v_gene: TRBV28; j_gene: TRBJ2-1; CDR3aa: CASTTSYNEQFF
v_gene: TRBV7-2; j_gene: TRBJ1-2; CDR3aa: CASSLGQGGGYTF
v_gene: TRBV7-2; j_gene: TRBJ2-1; CDR3aa: CATGWSSYNEQFF
v_gene: TRBV4-1; j_gene: TRBJ1-1; CDR3aa: CASSQVADMNTEAFF
v_gene: TRBV6-5; j_gene: TRBJ2-2; CDR3aa: CASRGLANTGELFF
v_gene: TRBV13; j_gene: TRBJ2-1; CDR3aa: CASSSRLAGYNEQFF
v_gene: TRBV6-1; j_gene: TRBJ1-4; CDR3aa: CASSESSIGAYEKLFF
v_gene: TRBV28; j_gene: TRBJ1-1; CDR3aa: CASSYKRTEAFF